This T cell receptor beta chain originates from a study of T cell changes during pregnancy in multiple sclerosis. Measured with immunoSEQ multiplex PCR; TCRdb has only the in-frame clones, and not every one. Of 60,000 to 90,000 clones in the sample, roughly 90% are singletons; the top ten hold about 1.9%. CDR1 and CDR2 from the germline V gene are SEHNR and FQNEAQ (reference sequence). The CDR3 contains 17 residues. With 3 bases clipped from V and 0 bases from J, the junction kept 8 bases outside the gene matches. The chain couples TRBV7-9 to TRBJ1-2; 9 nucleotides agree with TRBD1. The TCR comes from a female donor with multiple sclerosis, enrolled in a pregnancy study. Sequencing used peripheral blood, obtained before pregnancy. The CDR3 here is CASSFSRDRAPNYGYTF. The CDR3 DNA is TGTGCCAGCAGCTTCTCCCGGGACAGGGCGCCTAACTATGGCTACACCTTC.